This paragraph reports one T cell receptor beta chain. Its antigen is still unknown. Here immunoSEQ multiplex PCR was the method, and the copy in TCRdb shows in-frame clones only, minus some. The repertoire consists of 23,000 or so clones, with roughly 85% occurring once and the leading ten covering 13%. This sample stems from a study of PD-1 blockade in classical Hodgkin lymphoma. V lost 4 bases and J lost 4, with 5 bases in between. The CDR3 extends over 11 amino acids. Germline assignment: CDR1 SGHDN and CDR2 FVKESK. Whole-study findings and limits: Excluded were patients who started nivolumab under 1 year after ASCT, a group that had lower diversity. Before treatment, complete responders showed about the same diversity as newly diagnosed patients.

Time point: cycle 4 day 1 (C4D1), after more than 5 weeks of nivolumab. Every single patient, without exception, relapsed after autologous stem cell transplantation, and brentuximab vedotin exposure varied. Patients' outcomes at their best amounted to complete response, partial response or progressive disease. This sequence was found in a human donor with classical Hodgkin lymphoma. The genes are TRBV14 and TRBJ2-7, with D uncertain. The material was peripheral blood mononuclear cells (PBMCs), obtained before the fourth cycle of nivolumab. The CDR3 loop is CASSRDYEQYF. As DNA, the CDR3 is TGTGCCAGCAGCCGGGATTACGAGCAGTACTTC. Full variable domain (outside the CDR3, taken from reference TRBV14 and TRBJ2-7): EAGVTQFPSHSVIEKGQTVTLRCDPISGHDNLYWYRRVMGKEIKFLLHFVKESKQDESGMPNNRFLAERTGGTYSTLKVQPAELEDSGVYFCASSRDYEQYFGPGTRLTVT.